This record concerns one TCR beta chain sequence. The data originate from a study of blood T cell repertoires in COVID-19. Study summary: From the United States, Italy and Spain came samples of acute and convalescent COVID-19. T cells, B-cell-depleted T cells, or PBMCs provided the cDNA or gDNA that served as material.

The CDR3 runs 16 residues. The V end lost 0 bases, the J end lost 3 bases, and 15 bases lay between the germline ends. The germline CDR1 and CDR2 sequences are MNHNS and SASEGT. In the authors' workflow: Amplifying reference gene primers gave estimates of nucleated cell counts. Sequencing used immunoSEQ multiplex PCR; TCRdb keeps in-frame clones, though not all of them. V and J calls and clone size follow that table, whereas D and trimming were derived from the DNA. This sample yields 250,000 or so clones, of which 80% to 85% are seen a single time; 4.2% belongs to the top ten. The sequencing sample was made of peripheral blood. The chain joins TRBV6-1 to TRBJ2-7; perhaps TRBD1 as D (5 bases). This sequence originates from a man in his 60s with acute or convalescent COVID-19. CDR3 bases: TGTGCCAGCAGTGAAGCCCCAGGGTTAGTGTACTACGAGCAGTACTTC. Translating it yields CASSEAPGLVYYEQYF.